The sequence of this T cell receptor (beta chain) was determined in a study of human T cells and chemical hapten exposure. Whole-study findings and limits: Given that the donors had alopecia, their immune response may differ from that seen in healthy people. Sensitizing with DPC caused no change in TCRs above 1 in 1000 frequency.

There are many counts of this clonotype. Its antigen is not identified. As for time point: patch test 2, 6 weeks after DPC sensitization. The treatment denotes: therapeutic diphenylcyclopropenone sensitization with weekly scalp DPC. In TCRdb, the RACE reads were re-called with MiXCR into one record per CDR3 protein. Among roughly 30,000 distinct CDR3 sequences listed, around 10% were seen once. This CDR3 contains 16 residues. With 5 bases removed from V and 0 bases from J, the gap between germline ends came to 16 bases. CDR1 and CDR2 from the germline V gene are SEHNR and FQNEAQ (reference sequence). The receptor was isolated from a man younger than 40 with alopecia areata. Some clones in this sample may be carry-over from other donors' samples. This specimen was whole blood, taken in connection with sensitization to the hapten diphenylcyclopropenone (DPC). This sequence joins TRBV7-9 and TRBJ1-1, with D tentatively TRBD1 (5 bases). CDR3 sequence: CASSAARASLNTEAFF. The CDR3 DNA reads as TGTGCCAGCAGCGCAGCCAGGGCTTCCCTGAACACTGAAGCTTTCTTT.